The sequence of this TCR beta chain was determined in a study of blood T cell repertoires in COVID-19. This clone was counted only a few times. The assay was immunoSEQ multiplex PCR, and TCRdb's table has in-frame clones only and misses some. The sample lists approximately 40,000 clones; 88% were seen once. Germline V gene data show CDR1 as LGHDT and CDR2 as YNNKEL (reference sequence). The CDR3 length is 14 residues. V lost 3 bases to trimming and J lost 9 bases, with 15 bases between them. The V and J genes are TRBV3-1 (or the pseudogene TRBV3-2) and TRBJ2-1, with D possibly matching TRBD2 (6 bases). The sequence was collected from a human donor in a cohort sampled during active COVID-19. The sequencing sample was made of peripheral blood. CDR3 nucleotides: TGTGCCAGCAGCCACGGGACTTTCTCCCCTGAGCAGTTCTTC. Translating gives CASSHGTFSPEQFF.